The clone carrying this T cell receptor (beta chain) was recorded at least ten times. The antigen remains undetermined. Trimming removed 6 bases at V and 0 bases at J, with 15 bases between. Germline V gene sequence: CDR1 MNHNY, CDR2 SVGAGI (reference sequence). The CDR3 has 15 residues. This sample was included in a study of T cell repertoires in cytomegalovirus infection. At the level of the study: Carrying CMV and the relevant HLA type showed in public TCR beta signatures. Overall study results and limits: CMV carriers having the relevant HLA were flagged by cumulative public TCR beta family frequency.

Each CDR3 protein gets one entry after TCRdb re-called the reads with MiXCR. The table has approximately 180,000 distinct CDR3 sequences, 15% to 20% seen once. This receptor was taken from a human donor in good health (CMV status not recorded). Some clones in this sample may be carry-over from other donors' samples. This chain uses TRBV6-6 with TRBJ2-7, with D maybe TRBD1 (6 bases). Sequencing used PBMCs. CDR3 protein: CASSPGTYPSYEQYF. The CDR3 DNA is TGTGCCAGCAGCCCAGGGACATATCCCTCCTACGAGCAGTACTTC.